This passage covers 2 T cell receptor beta chains from one sample sequenced in a study of T cells in localized non-small cell lung cancer. Method: immunoSEQ multiplex PCR; TCRdb's copy keeps in-frame clones and lacks some. The repertoire holds tens of thousands of clones, with about nine tenths as singletons. Here the sequenced sample was peripheral blood, taken before any cancer treatment. All receptors come from a man aged 35 to 69 with stage I squamous cell lung carcinoma.

V usage is TRBV5-4 and J usage is TRBJ1-1, with D perhaps TRBD1 (5 bases). The V and J ends lost 0 bases and 5 bases respectively, with 11 bases between them. This CDR3 spans 14 amino acids. CDR1 is SGHNT and CDR2 is YYREEE in the germline V gene (reference sequence). The CDR3 is CASSLAWGGTEAFF. The CDR3 DNA is TGTGCCAGCAGCTTGGCCTGGGGGGGGACTGAAGCTTTCTTT.

This sequence joins TRBV4-1 and TRBJ1-2; D remains ambiguous. CDR3 size: 16 residues. V dropped 0 bases and J dropped 4 bases, with 15 bases sitting between them. Germline V gives CDR1 MGHRA, CDR2 YSYEKL. The CDR3, as DNA: TGCGCCAGCAGCCAAGATCCCCAGCGCAGCACCTATGGCTACACCTTC. Amino acids: CASSQDPQRSTYGYTF.